Following are 27 T cell receptor beta chains from one sample sequenced in a study of T cells after yellow fever vaccination. Each CDR3 protein is one row after TCRdb ran MiXCR on the 5' RACE reads. Among around 16,000 distinct CDR3 sequences listed, around 4% were seen once. The material was PBMCs, either bulk or a sorted T-cell subset (CD4+, CD8+, memory, or dextramer-sorted; not recorded which), obtained 15 days after the yellow fever booster vaccination. The receptors shown here come from a man aged 25-40 years who received the YFV17D yellow fever vaccine.

In this sample, this clonotype turned up many times. This chain uses TRBV20-1 with TRBJ2-2; D is unresolved. Trimming took off 4 bases at V and 2 bases at J, with 14 bases between the two ends. The CDR3 extends over 15 amino acids. The germline gives CDR1 DFQATT, CDR2 SNEGSKA (reference sequence). The CDR3 region has the DNA TGCAGTGCTATCCGACCATTCCTAAACACCGGGGAGCTGTTTTTT. This sequence encodes CSAIRPFLNTGELFF.

The sample holds many counts of this clonotype. The chain combines TRBV11-2 with TRBJ1-3, with TRBD1 matching over 11 bases. The CDR3 spans 19 residues. Germline V gives CDR1 SGHAT, CDR2 FQNNGV. Germline trimming cut 4 bases from V and 1 base from J; bases unmatched to any gene: 12. Here the CDR3 reads CASSSGQGARGLSGNTIYF. The CDR3 DNA is TGTGCCAGCAGCTCAGGACAGGGGGCGCGTGGATTATCTGGAAACACCATATATTTT.

This clonotype was observed many times. The V gene is TRBV20-1, the J gene TRBJ2-1; TRBD2 agrees at 7 bases. The CDR3 totals 13 residues. Trimming removed 3 bases from V and 9 bases from J; junction bases left unmatched: 8. Germline V lookup: CDR1 DFQATT, CDR2 SNEGSKA (reference sequence). CDR3 bases: TGCAGTGCTAGTTTAAGGACGGGGGGTGAGCAGTTCTTC. Translated, it gives CSASLRTGGEQFF.

J is TRBJ2-1 and V is TRBV2; 8 nucleotides agree with TRBD1. There are 16 residues in the CDR3. The trim removed 6 bases at V and 10 bases at J, leaving 17 bases unmatched. The germline V gene encodes CDR1 SNHLY and CDR2 FYNNEI. In DNA form, the CDR3 reads TGTGCCAGCAGCGATATGGACAGGGACCCTAAGATGGAGCAGTTCTTC. Translated: CASSDMDRDPKMEQFF.

The chain is built from TRBV10-1 and TRBJ2-5, with D hard to call. The CDR3 has 15 amino acids. The germline gives CDR1 WNHNN, CDR2 SYGVQD (reference sequence). With 5 bases removed from V and 1 base from J, the gap between germline ends came to 14 bases. The CDR3 region is CASSIRMGGQETQYF. CDR3 DNA sequence: TGCGCCAGCAGTATACGGATGGGCGGCCAAGAGACCCAGTACTTC.

The sample holds many counts of this clonotype. The V and J genes are TRBV7-2 and TRBJ1-6, with D maybe TRBD1 (6 bases). Trimming left V 1 base short and J 6 bases short, with 10 bases between. The length of the CDR3 is 15 residues. Germline V lookup: CDR1 SGHTA, CDR2 FQGNSA. CDR3: CASSLDRVANSPLHF. The CDR3 bases are TGTGCCAGCAGCTTAGACAGGGTGGCTAATTCACCCCTCCACTTT.

By frequency in the sample, this clonotype is medium-sized. The chain uses TRBV6-2 or TRBV6-3 and TRBJ2-3, with D possibly being TRBD1 (6 bases). Trimming cost V 4 bases and J 6 bases, with 14 bases left between them. Germline V gene data show CDR1 as MNHEY and CDR2 as SVGEGT. The CDR3 has 14 amino acids. CDR3 bases: TGTGCCAGCAGTTTAGTGGGGGCGGCGGATACGCAGTATTTT. It yields the protein CASSLVGAADTQYF.

The table lists this clonotype with many counts. The chain employs TRBV27 and TRBJ2-7; TRBD2 aligns across 12 bases. The germline V gene has CDR1 MNHEY and CDR2 SMNVEV (reference sequence). Losses at the gene ends were 2 bases for V and 6 bases for J; bases not matched to a gene: 8. CDR3 length: 16 amino acids. CDR3 amino acids: CASSLERTSGVREQYF. DNA of the CDR3: TGTGCCAGCAGTTTAGAACGGACTAGCGGGGTTCGCGAGCAGTACTTC.

This clonotype occurred many times. This chain links TRBV6-2 or TRBV6-3 with TRBJ1-1; D unresolved. Germline lookup yields CDR1 MNHEY and CDR2 SVGEGT. This CDR3 is built from 16 residues. V lost 0 bases to trimming and J lost 6 bases, with 17 bases between them. DNA for the CDR3: TGTGCCAGCAGTTACTCGAGTGAGGCTATGGGCCCTGAAGCTTTCTTT. Its protein is CASSYSSEAMGPEAFF.

This clonotype has at least ten counts. The rearrangement links TRBV9 to TRBJ1-2; possibly TRBD1 for D (6 bases). Germline lookup yields CDR1 SGDLS and CDR2 YYNGEE. Trimming stripped 5 bases from V and 4 bases from J, with 15 bases between. The CDR3 is 14 amino acids. The CDR3 DNA follows: TGTGCCAGCAGAGCCGGCACAGGGACCTATGGCTACACCTTC. Translation: CASRAGTGTYGYTF. The whole variable domain, filled in from reference TRBV9 and TRBJ1-2, reads DSGVTQTPKHLITATGQRVTLRCSPRSGDLSVYWYQQSLDQGLQFLIQYYNGEERAKGNILERFSAQQFPDLHSELNLSSLELGDSALYFCASRAGTGTYGYTFGSGTRLTVV.

This clonotype was counted at least ten times. The rearrangement links TRBV14 to TRBJ1-1; D is undetermined. The V and J ends lost 1 base and 6 bases respectively, with 9 bases between them. The germline CDR1 and CDR2 sequences are SGHDN and FVKESK. The CDR3 spans 13 residues. CDR3 in DNA: TGTGCCAGCAGCCAAGTATCGCGGGCTGAAGCTTTCTTT. As protein: CASSQVSRAEAFF. Using reference TRBV14 and TRBJ1-1 for the parts outside the CDR3, the full variable domain is EAGVTQFPSHSVIEKGQTVTLRCDPISGHDNLYWYRRVMGKEIKFLLHFVKESKQDESGMPNNRFLAERTGGTYSTLKVQPAELEDSGVYFCASSQVSRAEAFFGQGTRLTVV.

This clonotype was detected ten times or more. V is TRBV20-1 and J is TRBJ2-3, with 13 nucleotides matching TRBD2. Per the germline V gene, CDR1 is DFQATT and CDR2 is SNEGSKA (reference sequence). The CDR3 consists of 17 residues. V shed 4 bases and J 3 bases; nucleotides not matched to a gene: 10. CDR3 nucleotide sequence: TGCAGTGCTATAACTAGCGGGAGGGCCGGGGGTACAGATACGCAGTATTTT. Translating gives CSAITSGRAGGTDTQYF.

This clonotype was seen many times. The CDR3 DNA sequence: TGTGCCAGCAGTAACAATTCTCCGGGACTCCAAGCCAATCAGCCCCAGCATTTT. As protein: CASSNNSPGLQANQPQHF. The chain recombines TRBV6-5 with TRBJ1-5; tentatively, D is TRBD1 (5 bases). The CDR3 spans 18 residues. Between the trimmed V and J ends, which lost 5 bases and 3 bases, there was a span of 23 bases. Per germline, CDR1 MNHEY and CDR2 SVGAGI.

This clonotype was seen repeatedly, ten times or more. The rearrangement uses TRBV7-9 and TRBJ2-7, with D perhaps TRBD1 (6 bases). From germline, CDR1 is SEHNR and CDR2 FQNEAQ (reference sequence). The CDR3 spans 13 residues. V was shortened by 5 bases and J by 1 base, with 9 bases between the two germline ends. The DNA of the CDR3 is TGTGCCAGCAGCCCCGGACAGTCCTACGAGCAGTACTTC. It is translated as CASSPGQSYEQYF.

As regards this clonotype: A much larger clone lies one base from this, so it may be a read error. The CDR3 DNA sequence: TGTGCCAGCAGCCCGCCACAGGCCTGGGCCAATAACATTCAGTACTTC. The encoded protein is CASSPPQAWANNIQYF. The chain recombines TRBV7-8 with TRBJ2-4, with TRBD1 as a possible D gene (5 bases). The CDR3 spans 16 residues. CDR1 and CDR2 (germline): SGHVS, FQNEAQ.

This clonotype showed up many times. The rearrangement links TRBV7-2 to TRBJ2-2; weak D call: TRBD2 (6 bases). Germline lookup yields CDR1 SGHTA and CDR2 FQGNSA. This CDR3 is built from 15 residues. V was cut by 5 bases and J by 3 bases, with 13 bases left in between. CDR3 loop: CASSSASAYTGELFF. As DNA, the CDR3 is TGTGCCAGCAGCAGTGCTAGCGCTTACACCGGGGAGCTGTTTTTT.

In this sample, this clonotype is medium-sized. The chain is built from TRBV7-9 and TRBJ2-3; no clear D. Germline CDR1 is SEHNR and CDR2 is FQNEAQ (reference sequence). The CDR3 runs 11 residues. V dropped 3 bases and J dropped 3 bases, with 1 base sitting between them. The CDR3 is CASSFTDTQYF. CDR3 sequence (DNA): TGTGCCAGCAGCTTTACAGATACGCAGTATTTT.

This clonotype was counted many times. The chain uses TRBV19 and TRBJ1-2; tentative D call: TRBD1 (5 bases). The ends were cut back, 7 bases at V and 3 bases at J, with 12 bases in the middle. Per germline, CDR1 LNHDA and CDR2 SQIVND (reference sequence). The CDR3 is 13 residues long. DNA for the CDR3: TGTGCCAGTAAGCCCCCAGGGTACTATGGCTACACCTTC. Encoded protein: CASKPPGYYGYTF.

The table lists this clonotype with many counts. V gene TRBV29-1 combines with J gene TRBJ2-7, with a weak D call TRBD1 (6 bases). V lost 6 bases, J lost 1 base, and 13 bases lay in between. This CDR3 comprises 13 residues. CDR1 is SQVTM, CDR2 ANQGSEA, per germline. CDR3 in amino acids: CSVIWTVSYEQYF. In DNA form, the CDR3 reads TGCAGCGTCATCTGGACAGTATCCTACGAGCAGTACTTC.

This clonotype was observed many times. CDR3 DNA sequence: TGTGCCAGCAGCCCGTTAGCCGGGATTGGGGAGCTGTTTTTT. It encodes CASSPLAGIGELFF. The chain combines TRBV13 with TRBJ2-2; maybe TRBD2 (5 bases). Germline loops: CDR1 PRHDT, CDR2 FYEKMQ (reference sequence). CDR3 length equals 14 residues. V was cut by 5 bases and J by 8 bases, with 15 bases left in between.

By share of the sample, this clonotype is medium-sized (0.01 to 0.1%). This chain connects TRBV12-3 or TRBV12-4 to TRBJ2-2; 10 bases match TRBD2. V shed 6 bases, J shed 0 bases, and the junction held 4 bases outside the gene matches. The CDR3 has 16 residues. CDR3 DNA sequence: TGTGCCAGCAGCCAAGGACTAGCGGCGAACACCGGGGAGCTGTTTTTT. Protein sequence: CASSQGLAANTGELFF.

The V and J genes are TRBV10-3 and TRBJ2-7; 11 nucleotides line up with TRBD2. CDR1 is ENHRY and CDR2 is SYGVKD in the germline V gene. The CDR3 runs to 17 residues. V lost 8 bases and J lost 2; bases outside the gene matches: 14. The DNA for the CDR3 is TGTGCCATCGGCCCGGGCCCCGGGACTAGCGGAACCTACGAGCAGTACTTC. It is translated as CAIGPGPGTSGTYEQYF.

This clonotype was detected ten times or more. The rearrangement joins TRBV29-1 to TRBJ2-1; no definite D call. Deletions cut 2 bases from V and 15 bases from J, with 11 bases between. The CDR3 spans 10 residues. The V gene's germline CDR1 is SQVTM and CDR2 ANQGSEA. CDR3 sequence: CSVESHHWFF. CDR3 in DNA: TGCAGCGTTGAAAGCCACCACTGGTTCTTC.

This clonotype was observed many times. The rearrangement joins TRBV27 to TRBJ2-7; 7 bases align to TRBD2. CDR3 size: 16 residues. The V segment lost 2 bases and the J segment 3 bases; nucleotides outside the gene matches: 10. CDR1 MNHEY and CDR2 SMNVEV come from the germline V gene (reference sequence). The CDR3 loop is CASSLKRDLKFYEQYF. Here the CDR3 DNA reads TGTGCCAGCAGTTTAAAGCGGGACTTAAAGTTCTACGAGCAGTACTTC.

This clonotype was seen ten or more times. The chain joins TRBV5-1 to TRBJ2-2; D is perhaps TRBD2 (6 bases). V shed 3 bases and J shed 1 base, with 10 bases lying between them. CDR1 is SGHRS, CDR2 YFSETQ, per germline. The CDR3 is 15 amino acids. The CDR3 here is CASSSGGENTGELFF. The CDR3 nucleotides are TGCGCCAGCAGCTCCGGAGGGGAGAACACCGGGGAGCTGTTTTTT.

The V and J genes are TRBV9 and TRBJ2-3; 7 bases align to TRBD2. The CDR3 length is 13 residues. V lost 8 bases and J lost 6; bases outside the gene matches: 9. Germline CDR1 SGDLS, CDR2 YYNGEE. The chain's CDR3 is CARGRDAPDTQYF. The CDR3 region has the DNA TGTGCCAGAGGGAGGGACGCCCCGGATACGCAGTATTTT.

This clonotype was observed at least ten times. The genes are TRBV3-1 and TRBJ2-7; D uncertain. V gave up 0 bases and J gave up 4 bases, with 4 bases separating them. The CDR3 has 12 amino acids. Per germline, CDR1 LGHDT and CDR2 YNNKEL (reference sequence). The CDR3 nucleotides are TGTGCCAGCAGCCAAGACGGGTACGAGCAGTACTTC. Protein sequence: CASSQDGYEQYF.